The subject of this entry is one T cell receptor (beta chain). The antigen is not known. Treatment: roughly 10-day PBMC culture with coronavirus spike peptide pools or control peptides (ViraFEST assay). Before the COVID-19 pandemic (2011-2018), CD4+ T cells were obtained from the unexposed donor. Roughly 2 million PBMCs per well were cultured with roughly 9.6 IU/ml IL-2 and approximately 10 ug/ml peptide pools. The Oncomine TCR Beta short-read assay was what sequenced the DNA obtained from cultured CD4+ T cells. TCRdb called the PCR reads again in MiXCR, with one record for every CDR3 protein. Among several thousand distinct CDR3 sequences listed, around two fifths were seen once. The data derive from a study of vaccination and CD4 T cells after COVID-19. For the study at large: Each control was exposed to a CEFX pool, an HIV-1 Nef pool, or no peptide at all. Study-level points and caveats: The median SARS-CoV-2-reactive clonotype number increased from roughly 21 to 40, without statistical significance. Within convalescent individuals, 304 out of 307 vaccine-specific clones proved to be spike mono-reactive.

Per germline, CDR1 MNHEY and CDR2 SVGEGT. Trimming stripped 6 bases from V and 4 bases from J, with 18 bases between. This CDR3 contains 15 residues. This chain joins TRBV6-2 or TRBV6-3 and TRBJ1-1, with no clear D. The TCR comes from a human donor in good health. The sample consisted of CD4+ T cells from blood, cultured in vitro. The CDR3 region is CASRSGGFLSTEAFF. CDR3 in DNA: TGTGCCAGCAGATCCGGTGGCTTCCTAAGCACTGAAGCTTTCTTT.